The source of this T cell receptor (beta chain) is a study of T cell changes during pregnancy in multiple sclerosis. Germline assignment: CDR1 MNHEY and CDR2 SVGAGI. With V trimmed by 2 bases and J by 10 bases, 6 bases remained unmatched. The CDR3 is 15 amino acids. Sequencing used immunoSEQ multiplex PCR; TCRdb keeps in-frame clones, though not all of them. The data show tens of thousands of clones, just under 95% seen once. The rearrangement links TRBV6-5 to TRBJ1-6; the match to TRBD1 covers 9 bases. This material consisted of peripheral blood, taken after pregnancy. This TCR was sampled from a female donor in good health, enrolled as a control in a pregnancy study. CDR3 sequence reads: CASSYRDRVLSPLHF. CDR3 nucleotide sequence: TGTGCCAGCAGTTACCGGGACAGGGTTCTGTCACCCCTCCACTTT.